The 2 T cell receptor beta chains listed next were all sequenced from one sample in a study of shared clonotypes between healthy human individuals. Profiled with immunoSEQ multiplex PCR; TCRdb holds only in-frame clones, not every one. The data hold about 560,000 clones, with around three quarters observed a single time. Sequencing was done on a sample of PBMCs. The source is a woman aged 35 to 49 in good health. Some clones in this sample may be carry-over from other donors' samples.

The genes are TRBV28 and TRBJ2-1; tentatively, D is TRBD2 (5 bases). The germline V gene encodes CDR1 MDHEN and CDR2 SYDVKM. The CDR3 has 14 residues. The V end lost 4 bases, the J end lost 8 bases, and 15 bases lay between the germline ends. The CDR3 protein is CASSSPGVAYEQFF. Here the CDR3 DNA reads TGTGCCAGCAGTTCACCCGGTGTAGCGTATGAGCAGTTCTTC. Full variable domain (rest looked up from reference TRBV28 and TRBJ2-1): DVKVTQSSRYLVKRTGEKVFLECVQDMDHENMFWYRQDPGLGLRLIYFSYDVKMKEKGDIPEGYSVSREKKERFSLILESASTNQTSMYLCASSSPGVAYEQFFGPGTRLTVL.

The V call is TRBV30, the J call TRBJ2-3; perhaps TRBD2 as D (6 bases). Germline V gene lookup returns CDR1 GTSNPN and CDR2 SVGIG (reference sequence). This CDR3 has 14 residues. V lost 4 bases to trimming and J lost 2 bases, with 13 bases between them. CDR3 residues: CAWTQGLTTDTQYF. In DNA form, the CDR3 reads TGTGCCTGGACCCAGGGACTTACCACAGATACGCAGTATTTT.